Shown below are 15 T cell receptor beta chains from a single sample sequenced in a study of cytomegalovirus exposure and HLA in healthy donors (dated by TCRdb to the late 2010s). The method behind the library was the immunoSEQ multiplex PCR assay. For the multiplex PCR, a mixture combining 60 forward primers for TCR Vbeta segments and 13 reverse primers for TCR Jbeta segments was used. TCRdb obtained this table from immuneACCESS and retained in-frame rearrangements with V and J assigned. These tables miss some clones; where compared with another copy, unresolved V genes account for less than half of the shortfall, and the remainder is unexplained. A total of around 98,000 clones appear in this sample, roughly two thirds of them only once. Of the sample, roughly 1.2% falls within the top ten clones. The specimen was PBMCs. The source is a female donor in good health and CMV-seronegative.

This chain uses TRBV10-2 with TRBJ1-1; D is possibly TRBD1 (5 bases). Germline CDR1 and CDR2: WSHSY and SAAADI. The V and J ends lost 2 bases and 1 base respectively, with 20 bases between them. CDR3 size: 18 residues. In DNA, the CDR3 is TGCGCCAGCAGTGAGAGAGCAGGGAATGGGGCATGGAACACTGAAGCTTTCTTT. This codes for CASSERAGNGAWNTEAFF.

CDR3 sequence reads: CASSDRRGLGGYTF. CDR3 sequence (DNA): TGTGCCAGCAGCGACCGCAGGGGGCTCGGGGGCTACACCTTC. The chain couples TRBV7-2 to TRBJ1-2; TRBD1 aligns across 8 bases. The ends lost 5 bases at V and 8 bases at J; junction bases unmatched: 10. The CDR3 is 14 amino acids. CDR1 and CDR2 (germline): SGHTA, FQGNSA.

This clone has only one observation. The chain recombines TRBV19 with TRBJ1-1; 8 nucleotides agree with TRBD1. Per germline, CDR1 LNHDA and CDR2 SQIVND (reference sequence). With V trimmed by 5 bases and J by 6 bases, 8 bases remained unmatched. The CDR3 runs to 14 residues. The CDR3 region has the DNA TGTGCCAGTAGTTTAGGCAGGGGGCTCTCTGAAGCTTTCTTT. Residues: CASSLGRGLSEAFF.

The CDR3 nucleotides are TGTGCCATCACCCCACTACAGGCAGATACGCAGTATTTT. Protein product: CAITPLQADTQYF. The chain recombines TRBV10-3 with TRBJ2-3; D may be TRBD1 (5 bases). Germline lookup yields CDR1 ENHRY and CDR2 SYGVKD. V lost 7 bases and J lost 4, with 12 bases in between. CDR3 length: 13 amino acids.

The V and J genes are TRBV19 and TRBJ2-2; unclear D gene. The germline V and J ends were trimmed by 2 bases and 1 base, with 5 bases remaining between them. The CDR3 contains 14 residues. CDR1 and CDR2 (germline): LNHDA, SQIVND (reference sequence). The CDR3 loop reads CASSIPGNTGELFF. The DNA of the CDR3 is TGTGCCAGTAGTATACCAGGGAACACCGGGGAGCTGTTTTTT.

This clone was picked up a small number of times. CDR3 DNA sequence: TGTGCCAGCAGCTTAGCGCACTCTAGCGCCAGCTCCTACAATGAGCAGTTCTTC. Encoded protein: CASSLAHSSASSYNEQFF. The V gene is TRBV7-8, the J gene TRBJ2-1; TRBD2 might be the D (6 bases). CDR1 and CDR2 (germline): SGHVS, FQNEAQ. This CDR3 contains 18 residues. V was shortened by 0 bases and J by 0 bases, with 15 bases between the two germline ends.

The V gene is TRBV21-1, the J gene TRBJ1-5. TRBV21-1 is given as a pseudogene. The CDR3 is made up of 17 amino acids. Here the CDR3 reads CASMIYLGGNGSQPQHF. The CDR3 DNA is TGTGCCAGCATGATCTATTTGGGAGGGAATGGGTCTCAGCCCCAGCATTTT.

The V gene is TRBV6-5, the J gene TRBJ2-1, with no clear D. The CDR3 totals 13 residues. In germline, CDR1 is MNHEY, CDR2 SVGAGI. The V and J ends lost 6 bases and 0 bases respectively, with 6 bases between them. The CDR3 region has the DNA TGTGCCAGCAGGGCCAGCTCCTACAATGAGCAGTTCTTC. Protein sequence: CASRASSYNEQFF.

CDR3 residues: CASSLGGGSNTEAFF. The CDR3 DNA follows: TGTGCCAGCAGCTTGGGCGGGGGGTCGAACACTGAAGCTTTCTTT. The gene calls are TRBV5-4 and TRBJ1-1; tentatively, D is TRBD1 (5 bases). This CDR3 has 15 residues. Trimming left V 0 bases short and J 1 base short, with 10 bases between. Germline V gives CDR1 SGHNT, CDR2 YYREEE (reference sequence).

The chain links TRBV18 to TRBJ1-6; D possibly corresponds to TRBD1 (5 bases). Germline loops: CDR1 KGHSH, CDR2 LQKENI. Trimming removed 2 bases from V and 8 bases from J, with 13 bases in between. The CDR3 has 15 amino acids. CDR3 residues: CASSPVRGGDSPLHF. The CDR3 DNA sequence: TGTGCCAGCTCACCAGTAAGGGGAGGAGATTCACCCCTCCACTTT.

The CDR3 region has the DNA TGTGCCAGCAGGCGACAAGAGACCCAGTACTTC. Amino acids: CASRRQETQYF. The chain is built from TRBV11-2 and TRBJ2-5; D ambiguous. V lost 6 bases and J lost 2, with 4 bases in between. Germline V CDR1 and CDR2: SGHAT, FQNNGV. The CDR3 consists of 11 residues.

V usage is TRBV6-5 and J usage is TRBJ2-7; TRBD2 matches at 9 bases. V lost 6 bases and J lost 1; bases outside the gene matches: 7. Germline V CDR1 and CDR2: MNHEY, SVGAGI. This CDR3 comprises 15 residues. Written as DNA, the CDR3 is TGTGCCAGCAGCCCCAGTAGCGGGAGTTCCTACGAGCAGTACTTC. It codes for CASSPSSGSSYEQYF.

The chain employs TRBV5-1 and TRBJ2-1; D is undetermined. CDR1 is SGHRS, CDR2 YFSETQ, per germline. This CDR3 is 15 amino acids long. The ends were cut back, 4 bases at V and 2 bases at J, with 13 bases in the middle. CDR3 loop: CASSQVGRAYNEQFF. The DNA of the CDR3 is TGCGCCAGCAGCCAGGTAGGTCGCGCCTACAATGAGCAGTTCTTC.

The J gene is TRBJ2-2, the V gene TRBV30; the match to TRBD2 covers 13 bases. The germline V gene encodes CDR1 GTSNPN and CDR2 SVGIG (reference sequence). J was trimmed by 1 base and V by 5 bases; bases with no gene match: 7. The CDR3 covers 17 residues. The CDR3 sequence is CAWGIRTSGRNTGELFF. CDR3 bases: TGTGCCTGGGGGATAAGGACTAGCGGGAGGAACACCGGGGAGCTGTTTTTT.

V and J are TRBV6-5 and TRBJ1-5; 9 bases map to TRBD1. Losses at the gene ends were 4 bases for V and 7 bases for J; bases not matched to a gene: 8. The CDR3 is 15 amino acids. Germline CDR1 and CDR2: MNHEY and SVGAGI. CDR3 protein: CASSLGQGPGQPQHF. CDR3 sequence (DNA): TGTGCCAGCAGTTTGGGACAGGGACCGGGGCAGCCCCAGCATTTT.